This TCR beta chain was profiled in a study of T cells expressing NK-cell markers. About the study: Serological testing identified seven of the eight sequenced donors as HCMV-seropositive and one as seronegative.

Whole-study results and caveats: Whether expanded NKG2C+ T cell clones were HCMV-specific remained unclear. The CD3+CD56-NKG2C+ fraction was also led by these clonotypes in a few donors.

Remarks on this clonotype: Its antigen is unknown.

UMIs accompanied the 5'RACE template switching by which TCR beta cDNA was made. TCRdb re-analyzed the 5' RACE reads; it lists each CDR3 protein once, without DNA. The sample totals about 550,000 distinct CDR3 sequences; its top ten clones hold around 4%. Sequencing was done on a sample of blood T cells: a sorted CD56 or NKG2C T cell subset, CD4+ or CD8+ T cells, or bulk PBMC T cells (not recorded which). The clonotype comes from a man in his late teens or twenties in good health.

Here the CDR3 reads CASSQGGGRTYNEQFF. The chain links TRBV14 to TRBJ2-1. The CDR3 has 16 residues. Germline V gene lookup returns CDR1 SGHDN and CDR2 FVKESK.